This TCR beta chain was captured in a study of shared clonotypes between healthy human individuals. General study points: Relative to clonotypes present in all four donors, those not shared had lower generation probabilities. Naive subsets generally exceeded memory subsets in estimated richness.

Details on this clone: The target antigen is unknown.

It was CD45RO-negative cells, positively selected for CCR7, that made up naive CD8 cells, with terminally differentiated effector memory CD45RA+ cells excluded. The donors, all of them Caucasian adults, lived in Nashville, Tennessee. CDR1 is LNHNV and CDR2 is YYDKDF in the germline V gene (reference sequence). CDR3 length: 17 amino acids. V was clipped by 4 bases and J by 0 bases; unmatched bases: 8. The repertoire was sequenced with immunoSEQ multiplex PCR; TCRdb's copy has only in-frame clones and lacks some. The table lists about 1,900,000 clones, about 95% of them singletons, with 1% to 1.5% in the top ten.

The chain carries TRBV15 and TRBJ1-1, with 10 bases lining up with TRBD1. The receptor comes from a young man in good health. The specimen was naive CD8+ T cells sorted from blood. The CDR3 loop reads CATSIGRQGAMNTEAFF. The CDR3 DNA reads as TGTGCCACCAGCATAGGGAGACAGGGGGCCATGAACACTGAAGCTTTCTTT.